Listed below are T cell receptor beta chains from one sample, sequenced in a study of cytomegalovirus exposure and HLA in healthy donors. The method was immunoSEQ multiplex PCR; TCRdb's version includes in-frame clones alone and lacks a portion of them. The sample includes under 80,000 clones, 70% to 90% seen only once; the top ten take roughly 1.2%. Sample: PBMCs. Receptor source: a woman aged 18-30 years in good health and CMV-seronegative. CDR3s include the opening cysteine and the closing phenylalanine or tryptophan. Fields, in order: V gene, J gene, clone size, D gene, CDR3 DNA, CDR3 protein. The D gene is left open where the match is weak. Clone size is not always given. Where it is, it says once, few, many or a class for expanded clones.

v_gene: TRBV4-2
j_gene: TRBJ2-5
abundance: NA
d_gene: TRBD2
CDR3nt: TGTGCCAGCAGCCCCTTGAATCTAGCGGCACAAGAGACCCAGTACTTC
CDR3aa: CASSPLNLAAQETQYF

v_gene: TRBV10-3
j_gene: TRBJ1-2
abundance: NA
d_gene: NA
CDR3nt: TGTGCCATCAGTGAGTCTTTCCCCACTAACTATGGCTACACCTTC
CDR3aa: CAISESFPTNYGYTF

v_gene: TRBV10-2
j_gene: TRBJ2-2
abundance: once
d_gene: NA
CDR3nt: TGCGCCAGCACTCTGGTCTCCCCCAGGGGCGGGGAGCTGTTTTTT
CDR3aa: CASTLVSPRGGELFF

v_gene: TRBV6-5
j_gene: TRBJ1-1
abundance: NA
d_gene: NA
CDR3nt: TGTGCCGGAAAGCAGGGGCCGAACACTGAAGCTTTCTTT
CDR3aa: CAGKQGPNTEAFF

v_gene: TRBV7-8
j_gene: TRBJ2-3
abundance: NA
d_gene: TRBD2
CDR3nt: TGTGCCAGCAGCTTACGTCTAGCGGGGACAGATACGCAGTATTTT
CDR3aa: CASSLRLAGTDTQYF

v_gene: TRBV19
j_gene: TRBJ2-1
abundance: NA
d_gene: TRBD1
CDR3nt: TGTGCCAGTAGTCTGGACAGGTGGGGCAATGAGCAGTTCTTC
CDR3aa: CASSLDRWGNEQFF

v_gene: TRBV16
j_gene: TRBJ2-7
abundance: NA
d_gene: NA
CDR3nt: TGTGCCAGCAGCTTCGGGACACCGCCCTACGAGCAGTACTTC
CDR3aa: CASSFGTPPYEQYF

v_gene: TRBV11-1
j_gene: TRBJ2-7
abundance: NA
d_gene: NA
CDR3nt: TGTGCCAGCAGCTTATGGGTCGGAGACGCCCCGATTTCATACGAGCAGTACTTC
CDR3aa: CASSLWVGDAPISYEQYF

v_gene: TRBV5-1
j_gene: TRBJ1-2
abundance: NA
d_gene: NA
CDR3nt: TGCGCCAGCAGTAATTACTCAGGAACCCCTTCGGACAGCGGCGATGGCTACACCTTC
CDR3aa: CASSNYSGTPSDSGDGYTF

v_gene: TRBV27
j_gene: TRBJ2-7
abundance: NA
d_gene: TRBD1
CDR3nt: TGTGCCAGCAGTTGGGACAGAAACTACGAGCAGTACTTC
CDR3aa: CASSWDRNYEQYF

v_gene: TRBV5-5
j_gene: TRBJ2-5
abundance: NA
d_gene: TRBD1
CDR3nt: TGTGCCAGCAGCTTCACCTTCGAGGGACAGGGAGAGGGAGAGACCCAGTACTTC
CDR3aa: CASSFTFEGQGEGETQYF

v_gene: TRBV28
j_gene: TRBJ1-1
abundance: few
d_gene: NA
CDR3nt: TGTGCCAGCAGTTTCCGTTTCGTTCCGAACACTGAAGCTTTCTTT
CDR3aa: CASSFRFVPNTEAFF

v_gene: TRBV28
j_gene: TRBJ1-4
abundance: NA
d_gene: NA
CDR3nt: TGTGCCAGCAGTTTAGGCGGAGGGGCTGAAAAACTGTTTTTT
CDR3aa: CASSLGGGAEKLFF

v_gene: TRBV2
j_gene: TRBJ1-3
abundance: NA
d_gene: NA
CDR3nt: TGTGCCAGCAGTGAAGAGGGGGGGATCTCTGGAAACACCATATATTTT
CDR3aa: CASSEEGGISGNTIYF

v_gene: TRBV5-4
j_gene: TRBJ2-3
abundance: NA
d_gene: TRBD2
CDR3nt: TGTGCCAGCAGCCAAGGACTAGGTACAGATACGCAGTATTTT
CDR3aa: CASSQGLGTDTQYF

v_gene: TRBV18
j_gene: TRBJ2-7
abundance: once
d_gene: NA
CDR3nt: TGTGCCAGCTCACTGCCTAGCTCCTACGAGCAGTACTTC
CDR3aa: CASSLPSSYEQYF

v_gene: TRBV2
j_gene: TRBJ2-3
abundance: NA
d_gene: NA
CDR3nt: TGTGCCAGCAGCGAAACGCTGACAGGCACAGATACGCAGTATTTT
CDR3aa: CASSETLTGTDTQYF

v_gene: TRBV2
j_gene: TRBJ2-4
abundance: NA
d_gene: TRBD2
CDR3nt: TGTGCCAGCAGGGGGGCTACTAGCGGGATGGGCGTGTACTTC
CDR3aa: CASRGATSGMGVYF

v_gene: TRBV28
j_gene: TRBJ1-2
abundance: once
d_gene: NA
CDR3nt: TGTGCCAGCAACTATGCGGGTGGCTACACCTTC
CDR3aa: CASNYAGGYTF

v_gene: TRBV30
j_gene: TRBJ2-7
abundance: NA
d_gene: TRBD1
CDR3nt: TGTGCCTGGGAACCCGGGACAGGGGGCCTCGAGCAGTACTTC
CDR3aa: CAWEPGTGGLEQYF

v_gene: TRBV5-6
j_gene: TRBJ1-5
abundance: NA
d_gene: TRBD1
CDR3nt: TGTGCCAGCAGCTTGGGACGGACAGGGGAAAGCCCCGATCAGCCCCAGCATTTT
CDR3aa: CASSLGRTGESPDQPQHF

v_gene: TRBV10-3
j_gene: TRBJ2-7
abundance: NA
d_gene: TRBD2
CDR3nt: TGTGCCATCAGTTTAGGGACTAATTTTGGGGAGATCGGGCTTCCGTACTTC
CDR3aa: CAISLGTNFGEIGLPYF

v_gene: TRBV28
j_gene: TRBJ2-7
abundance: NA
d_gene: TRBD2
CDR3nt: TGTGCCAGCAGTTTAGACAGACTAGCCAAGCAGTACTTC
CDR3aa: CASSLDRLAKQYF

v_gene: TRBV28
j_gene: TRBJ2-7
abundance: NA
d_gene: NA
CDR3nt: TGTGCCAGCACTTTTGACGACAGGCCCTACGAGCAGTACTTC
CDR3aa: CASTFDDRPYEQYF

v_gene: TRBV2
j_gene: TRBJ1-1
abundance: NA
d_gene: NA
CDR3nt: TGTGCCAGCACGGTGGAGACGTTGAACACTGAAGCTTTCTTT
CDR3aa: CASTVETLNTEAFF

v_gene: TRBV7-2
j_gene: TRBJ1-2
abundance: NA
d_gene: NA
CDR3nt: TGTGCCAGCAGCTTAGGAGTCACTAACTATGGCTACACCTTC
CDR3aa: CASSLGVTNYGYTF

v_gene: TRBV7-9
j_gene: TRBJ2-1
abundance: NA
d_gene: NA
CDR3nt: TGTGCCAGCAGCTTCGGCGGGGCCGGATACAATGAGCAGTTCTTC
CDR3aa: CASSFGGAGYNEQFF

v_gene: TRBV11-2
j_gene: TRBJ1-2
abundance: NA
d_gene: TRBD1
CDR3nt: TGTGCCAGCAGCTTAGATTCGGCCAGGGGGGCTGGCTACACCTTC
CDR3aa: CASSLDSARGAGYTF

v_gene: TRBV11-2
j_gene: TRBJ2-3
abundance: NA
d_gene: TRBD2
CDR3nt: TGTGCCAGCAGCTCATGGACTAGCGGGAGATCAGATACGCAGTATTTT
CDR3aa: CASSSWTSGRSDTQYF

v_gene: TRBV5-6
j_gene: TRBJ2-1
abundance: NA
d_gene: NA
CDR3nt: TGTGCCAGCAGCTTACGACAGTACAATGAGCAGTTCTTC
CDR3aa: CASSLRQYNEQFF

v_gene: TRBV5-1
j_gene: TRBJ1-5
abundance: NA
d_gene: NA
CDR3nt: TGCGCCAGCAGCCGGGCCGGGGATCAGCCCCAGCATTTT
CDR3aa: CASSRAGDQPQHF

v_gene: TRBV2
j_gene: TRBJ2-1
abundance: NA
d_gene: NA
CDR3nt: TGTGCCAGCAGTGACAGGGTGGCCTACAATGAGCAGTTCTTC
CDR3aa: CASSDRVAYNEQFF

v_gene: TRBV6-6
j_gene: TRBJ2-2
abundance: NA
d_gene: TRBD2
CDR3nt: TGTGCCAGCAAGGGGCGGGAGGAGGGCACCGGGGAGCTGTTTTTT
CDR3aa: CASKGREEGTGELFF

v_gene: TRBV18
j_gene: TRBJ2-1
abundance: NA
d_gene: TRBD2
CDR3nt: TGTGCCAGCTCACCATTGACTAGCGGTATCCACAATGAGCAGTTCTTC
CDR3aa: CASSPLTSGIHNEQFF

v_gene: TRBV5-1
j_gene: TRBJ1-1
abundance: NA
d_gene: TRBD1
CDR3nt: TGCGCCAGCAGCCTGGAACAGGGGGCGGACACTGAAGCTTTCTTT
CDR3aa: CASSLEQGADTEAFF

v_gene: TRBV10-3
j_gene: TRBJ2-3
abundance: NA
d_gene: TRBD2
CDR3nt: TGTGCCATCAGTGGGGAGCGGGGGCAAAGCACAGATACGCAGTATTTT
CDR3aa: CAISGERGQSTDTQYF

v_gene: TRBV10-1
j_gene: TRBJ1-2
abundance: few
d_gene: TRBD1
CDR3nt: TGCGCCAGCAGTGCCGGGACAGGGATAGTAGGCTATGGCTACACCTTC
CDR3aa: CASSAGTGIVGYGYTF

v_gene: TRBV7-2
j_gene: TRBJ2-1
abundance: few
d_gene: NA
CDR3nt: TGTGCCAGCGGCGGGGCGAGCTCCTACAATGAGCAGTTCTTC
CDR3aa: CASGGASSYNEQFF

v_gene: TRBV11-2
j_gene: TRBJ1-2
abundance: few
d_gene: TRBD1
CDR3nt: TGTGCCAGCAGCCCGCAATCGACAGGGCATGATGGCTACACCTTC
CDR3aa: CASSPQSTGHDGYTF

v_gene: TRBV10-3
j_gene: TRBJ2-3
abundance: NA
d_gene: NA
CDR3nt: TGTGCCACAGGGGGAGGACCCACAGATACGCAGTATTTT
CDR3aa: CATGGGPTDTQYF

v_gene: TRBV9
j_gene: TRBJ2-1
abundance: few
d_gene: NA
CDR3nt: TGTGCCAGCAGCGTAGCTATTTCAGGGAAGAATGAGCAGTTCTTC
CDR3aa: CASSVAISGKNEQFF

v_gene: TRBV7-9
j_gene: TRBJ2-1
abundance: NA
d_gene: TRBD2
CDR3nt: TGTGCCAGCAGCTCCTCTAGGGAGCAGCGGGAGCTCTTC
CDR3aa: CASSSSREQRELF

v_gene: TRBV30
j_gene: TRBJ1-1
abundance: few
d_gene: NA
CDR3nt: TGTGCCTGGACCCTCCTTAGGGGCCTTAGTCCTGAAGCTTTCTTT
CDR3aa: CAWTLLRGLSPEAFF

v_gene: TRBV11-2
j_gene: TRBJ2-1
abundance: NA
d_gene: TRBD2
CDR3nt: TGTGCCAGCAGCTTAAGGGGTAGCGGGAGCCGGCGGGGGAATGAGCAGTTCTTC
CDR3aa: CASSLRGSGSRRGNEQFF

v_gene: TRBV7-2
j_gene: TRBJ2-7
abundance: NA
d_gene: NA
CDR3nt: TGTGCCAGCAGCTCCTCTAGAACCTACGAGCAGTACTTC
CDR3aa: CASSSSRTYEQYF

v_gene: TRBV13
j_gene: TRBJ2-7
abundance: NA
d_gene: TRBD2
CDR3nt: TGTGCCAGCAGCTATACTCTAGCGGGAGTTTCCTACGAGCAGTACTTC
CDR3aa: CASSYTLAGVSYEQYF

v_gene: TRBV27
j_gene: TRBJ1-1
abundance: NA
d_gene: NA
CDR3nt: TGTGCCAGCAGTTTCAGAGGTGCAGGGGCGCTGAACACTGAAGCTTTCTTT
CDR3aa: CASSFRGAGALNTEAFF

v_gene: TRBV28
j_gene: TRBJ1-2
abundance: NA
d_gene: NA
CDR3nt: TGTGCCAGCAGTTTGTCTGGTAACAGGGCCGATGGCTATGGCTACACCTTC
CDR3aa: CASSLSGNRADGYGYTF

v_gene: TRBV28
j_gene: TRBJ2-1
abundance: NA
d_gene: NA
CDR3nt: TGTGCCAGCAGTCCAACAGGGGGGGGTTTCAATGAGCAGTTCTTC
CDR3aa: CASSPTGGGFNEQFF